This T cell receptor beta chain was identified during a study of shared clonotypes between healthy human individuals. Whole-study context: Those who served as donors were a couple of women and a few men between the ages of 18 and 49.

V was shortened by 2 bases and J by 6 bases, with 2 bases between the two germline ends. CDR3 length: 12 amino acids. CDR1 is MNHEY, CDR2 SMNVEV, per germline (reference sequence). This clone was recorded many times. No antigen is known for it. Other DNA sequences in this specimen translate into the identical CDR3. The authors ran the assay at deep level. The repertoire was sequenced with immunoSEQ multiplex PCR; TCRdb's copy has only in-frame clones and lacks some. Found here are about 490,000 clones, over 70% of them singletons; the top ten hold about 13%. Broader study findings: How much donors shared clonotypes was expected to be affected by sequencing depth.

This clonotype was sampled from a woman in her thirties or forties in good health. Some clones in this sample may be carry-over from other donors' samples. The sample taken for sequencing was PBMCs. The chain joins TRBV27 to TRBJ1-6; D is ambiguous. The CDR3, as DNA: TGTGCCAGCAGTTTACTTAATTCACCCCTCCACTTT. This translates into CASSLLNSPLHF.